What follows describes a single T cell receptor beta chain. The data originate from a study of blood T cell repertoires in COVID-19. About the study: COVID-19 samples from acute and convalescent phases originated in the United States, Italy and Spain. T cells, B-cell-depleted T cells, or PBMCs provided the cDNA or gDNA that served as material.

Under the authors' procedure: It was from reference gene primer amplification that nucleated cell counts were estimated. Generated by immunoSEQ multiplex PCR, the TCRdb table keeps only in-frame clones and is missing some. For V, J and clone size, that table is used; D and trimming come from the DNA. This sample has over 250,000 clones; around 89% occur once, and the top ten carry 4%. Sequencing was carried out using peripheral blood. The source is a man in his 60s who had recovered from COVID-19.

In DNA, the CDR3 is TGTGCCAGCAGCTTGGGTGGGACAGGGTCGTATAATTCACCCCTCCACTTT. It codes for CASSLGGTGSYNSPLHF. The chain carries TRBV5-4 and TRBJ1-6, with 9 bases identical to TRBD1. The V gene end was trimmed by 0 bases and the J gene end by 4 bases; junction bases not matched to a gene: 5. The CDR3 is 17 residues long. In germline, CDR1 is SGHNT, CDR2 YYREEE (reference sequence).